This paragraph reports one TCR beta chain. This entry is derived from a study of blood T cells in healthy people across ages. Primed by a sample-barcoded 5' primer and a J-beta primer mix, a second PCR proceeded for 7 to 11 cycles. TCRdb re-analysed the 5' RACE reads in MiXCR, keeping a single row per CDR3 protein. The sample lists about 830,000 distinct CDR3 sequences, around 68% occurring once. Germline V gene lookup returns CDR1 SGHRS and CDR2 YFSETQ. The V end lost 2 bases, the J end lost 0 bases, and 12 bases lay between the germline ends. The CDR3 is 15 residues long. The rearrangement links TRBV5-1 to TRBJ2-7, with D possibly matching TRBD1 (5 bases). The TCR originated in a man aged 25-40 years in good health. Sequencing was carried out using blood. Here the CDR3 DNA reads TGCGCCAGCAGCTTACAGCAGGGAAGCTCCTACGAGCAGTACTTC. This encodes CASSLQQGSSYEQYF.